Listed below are T cell receptor beta chains from one sample, sequenced in a study of cytomegalovirus exposure and HLA in healthy donors. Assay used: immunoSEQ multiplex PCR; TCRdb lists only in-frame clones, some missing. Seen here are approximately 150,000 clones, about three quarters observed once, and the top ten hold 8.5% to 12%. The sample comprised PBMCs. The receptor set was obtained from a man between 25 and 39 years old in good health and CMV-seropositive. CDR3s include the opening cysteine and the closing phenylalanine or tryptophan.

cdr3_length	v_call	j_call	cdr3_aa
13	TRBV27	TRBJ2-7	CASRGTGWYEQYF
15	TRBV4-1	TRBJ2-5	CASSQGPGGLETQYF
12	TRBV7-6	TRBJ2-3	CASSYLADTQYF
14	TRBV19	TRBJ1-1	CASSIEAMNTEAFF
15	TRBV4-1	TRBJ2-5	CASSALAGGLETQYF
15	TRBV5-8	TRBJ1-2	CASSLSGGSDYGYTF
15	TRBV5-6	TRBJ1-3	CASSVDSRSGNTIYF
16	TRBV30	TRBJ2-7	CAWSPRTSSERYEQYF
17	TRBV5-1	TRBJ2-7	CASSLAPSGSGVYEQYF
13	TRBV28	TRBJ1-2	CASRQGADYGYTF
15	TRBV7-8	TRBJ2-7	CASSPTRIKPYEQYF
17	TRBV7-9	TRBJ2-1	CASSLHRTSGRANEQFF
14	TRBV10-1	TRBJ1-1	CASSARGRITEAFF
13	TRBV10-3	TRBJ1-2	CAIRTGRENGYTF
14	TRBV7-9	TRBJ1-1	CASSFGPGQNEAFF
17	TRBV19	TRBJ1-2	CASSITSAGDTSYGYTF
14	TRBV11-2	TRBJ1-1	CASSLVLVNTEAFF
16	TRBV11-3	TRBJ2-1	CASSAGTSGGYNEQFF
19	TRBV14	TRBJ2-5	CARAHGETGGLQRQETQYF
15	TRBV6-5	TRBJ2-1	CASSRTTGDYNEQFF